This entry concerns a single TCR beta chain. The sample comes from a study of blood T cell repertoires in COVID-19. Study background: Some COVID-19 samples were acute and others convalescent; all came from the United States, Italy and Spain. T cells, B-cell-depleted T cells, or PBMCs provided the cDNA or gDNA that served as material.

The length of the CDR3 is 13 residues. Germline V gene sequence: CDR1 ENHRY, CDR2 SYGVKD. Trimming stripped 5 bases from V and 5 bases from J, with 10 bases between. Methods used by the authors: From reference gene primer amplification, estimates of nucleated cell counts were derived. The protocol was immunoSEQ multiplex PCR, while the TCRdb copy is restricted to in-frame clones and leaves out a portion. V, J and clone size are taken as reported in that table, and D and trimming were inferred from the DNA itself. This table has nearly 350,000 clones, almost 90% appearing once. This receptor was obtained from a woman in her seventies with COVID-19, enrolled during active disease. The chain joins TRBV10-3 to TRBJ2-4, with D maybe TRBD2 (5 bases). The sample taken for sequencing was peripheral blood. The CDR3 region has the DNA TGTGCCATCAGTCGGGGTTCGGAAAACATTCAGTACTTC. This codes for CAISRGSENIQYF.